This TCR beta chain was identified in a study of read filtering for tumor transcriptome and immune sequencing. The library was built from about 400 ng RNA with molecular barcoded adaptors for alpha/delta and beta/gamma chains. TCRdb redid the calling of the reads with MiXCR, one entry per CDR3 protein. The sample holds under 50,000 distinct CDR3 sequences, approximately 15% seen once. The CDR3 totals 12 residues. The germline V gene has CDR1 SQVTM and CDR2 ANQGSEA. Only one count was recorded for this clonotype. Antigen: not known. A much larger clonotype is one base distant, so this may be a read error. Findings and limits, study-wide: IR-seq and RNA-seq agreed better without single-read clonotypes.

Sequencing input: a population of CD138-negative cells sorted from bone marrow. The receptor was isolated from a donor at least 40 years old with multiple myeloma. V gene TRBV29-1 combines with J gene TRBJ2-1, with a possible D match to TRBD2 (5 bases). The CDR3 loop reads CSVEDRDNEQLF. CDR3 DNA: TGCAGCGTTGAAGATCGGGATAATGAGCAGCTCTTC.